This TCR beta chain was recovered during a study of T-cell memory formation after mild COVID-19. Across the study: The TCR clusters were mostly specific to one donor.

Many counts were recorded for this clonotype. Its specificity is unknown. The germline gene is not matched at one end of the junction; a read error may be the cause. Points from the study as a whole: Contracting CD8+ clones were enriched in EMRA, CD4+ mainly in CM and EM. Pre-infection memory carried some responding clones, suggesting that cross-reactive memory joined.

TCRdb ran MiXCR on the 5' RACE reads and lists one entry per CDR3 protein. Of about 390,000 distinct CDR3 sequences detected, roughly 15% appear once; the ten largest clones hold 20% to 25%. Sequences were obtained from PBMCs or a T cell subset sorted from them (not recorded which). The sequence was collected from a man aged 18 to 29 who had mild COVID-19 (a few samples of this study predate the infection). Cell type and time point are not known.

CDR3 protein: CASSSGSSYNEQFF. The CDR3 bases are TGTGCCAGCAGCTCGGGGAGCTCCTACAATGAGCAGTTCTTC. The chain is built from TRBV5-1 and TRBJ2-1, with D tentatively TRBD2 (5 bases). The germline V gene has CDR1 SGHRS and CDR2 YFSETQ. This CDR3 is built from 14 residues.